The sequence of this TCR beta chain was determined in a study of blood T cell repertoires in COVID-19. Overall study context: The United States, Italy and Spain were the sources of the acute and convalescent COVID-19 samples. PBMCs, B-cell-depleted T cells, or T cells were the source of the cDNA or gDNA that made up the material.

Trimming took 0 bases from V and 4 from J, leaving 13 bases between them. The germline CDR1 and CDR2 sequences are SGDLS and YYNGEE. This CDR3 spans 15 amino acids. Study processing details: How many nucleated cells were present was estimated from reference gene primer amplification. Produced via immunoSEQ multiplex PCR; TCRdb's table is partial and in-frame only. V and J calls and clone size are as listed in that table; D and trimming were resolved from the DNA. The sample gives 200,000 or so clones, roughly 88% of which show up once; roughly a sixth is in the top ten. The clonotype was recovered from a man between 50 and 59 years old with COVID-19, enrolled during active disease. Sequenced input: peripheral blood. J is TRBJ1-2 and V is TRBV9; D is perhaps TRBD1 (6 bases). CDR3 nucleotides: TGTGCCAGCAGCGTAGAGGACAGTTCCTCCTATGGCTACACCTTC. This sequence encodes CASSVEDSSSYGYTF. The variable domain in full, completed from reference TRBV9 and TRBJ1-2, reads DSGVTQTPKHLITATGQRVTLRCSPRSGDLSVYWYQQSLDQGLQFLIQYYNGEERAKGNILERFSAQQFPDLHSELNLSSLELGDSALYFCASSVEDSSSYGYTFGSGTRLTVV.